One sample yielded the 20 T cell receptor beta chains listed below, sequenced in a study of cytomegalovirus exposure and HLA in healthy donors. The PCR had 60 Vbeta and 13 Jbeta primers. The assay was immunoSEQ multiplex PCR, and TCRdb's table has in-frame clones only and misses some. The sample has 140,000 to 150,000 clones, approximately 81% seen once; the top ten hold 2% to 2.5%. The sequenced sample was PBMCs. Receptors originate from a boy under 10 years old in good health and CMV-seronegative.

The rearrangement uses TRBV29-1 and TRBJ2-7; 10 bases fit TRBD1. CDR3 length: 16 amino acids. CDR1 is SQVTM, CDR2 ANQGSEA, per germline. V gave up 6 bases and J gave up 3 bases; unmatched junction bases: 14. The CDR3: CSVGTGASLGFYEQYF. Written as DNA, the CDR3 is TGCAGCGTAGGGACAGGGGCCTCCCTGGGTTTCTACGAGCAGTACTTC.

The chain employs TRBV10-1 and TRBJ2-5, with 9 bases identical to TRBD2. TRBJ2-7 explains the end of the DNA better; the J call may be wrong. Germline lookup yields CDR1 WNHNN and CDR2 SYGVQD (reference sequence). The CDR3 consists of 16 residues. The CDR3 is CASSDGSGRSNYEQYF. The CDR3 nucleotides are TGCGCCAGCAGTGACGGTAGCGGGAGATCTAACTACGAGCAGTACTTC.

The genes are TRBV28 and TRBJ1-1; possible D gene TRBD1, 5 bases. Per the germline V gene, CDR1 is MDHEN and CDR2 is SYDVKM. With 3 bases removed from V and 7 bases from J, the gap between germline ends came to 18 bases. This CDR3 contains 15 residues. CDR3 DNA: TGTGCCAGCAGTTTCCTTGGGGGGGGGTCCGGTGAAGCTTTCTTT. This codes for CASSFLGGGSGEAFF.

V gene TRBV27 combines with J gene TRBJ2-7; no firm D call. This CDR3 spans 13 amino acids. The V gene lost 5 bases and the J gene lost 8 bases, with 16 bases spanning the gap. Germline V CDR1 and CDR2: MNHEY, SMNVEV (reference sequence). CDR3 DNA sequence: TGTGCCAGCAGTACCGGATGGGCTTTACAGCAGTACTTC. It encodes CASSTGWALQQYF.

This clone was seen just once. The rearrangement joins TRBV6-1 to TRBJ1-5; TRBD1 is a possible D gene (5 bases). The CDR3 sequence is 15 residues long. V was shortened by 0 bases and J by 5 bases, with 11 bases between the two germline ends. Per germline, CDR1 MNHNS and CDR2 SASEGT. The CDR3 here is CASSEAGGRHQPQHF. Written as DNA, the CDR3 is TGTGCCAGCAGTGAAGCGGGGGGGAGACATCAGCCCCAGCATTTT.

This chain uses TRBV4-2 with TRBJ2-5; 9 bases are a match to TRBD2. The germline CDR1 and CDR2 sequences are LGHNA and YNFKEQ. This CDR3 region has 16 residues. V lost 0 bases and J lost 2; bases outside the gene matches: 4. CDR3 bases: TGTGCCAGCAGCCAAGATCTCCTAGCGGGGCAAGAGACCCAGTACTTC. Residues: CASSQDLLAGQETQYF.

The chain combines TRBV28 with TRBJ2-5; D is perhaps TRBD1 (6 bases). Germline values: CDR1 MDHEN, CDR2 SYDVKM. This CDR3 has 11 residues. The V end was cut by 6 bases, the J end by 4 bases, with 6 bases between. This CDR3 is CASRTGETQYF. CDR3 in DNA: TGTGCCAGCAGGACAGGAGAGACCCAGTACTTC. Supplemented by reference TRBV28 and TRBJ2-5, the full variable domain reads DVKVTQSSRYLVKRTGEKVFLECVQDMDHENMFWYRQDPGLGLRLIYFSYDVKMKEKGDIPEGYSVSREKKERFSLILESASTNQTSMYLCASRTGETQYFGPGTRLLVL.

The chain carries TRBV5-1 and TRBJ1-6, with TRBD1 identical over 11 bases. CDR3 length: 15 amino acids. J lost 9 bases, V lost 4 bases, and 6 bases had no gene match. From germline, CDR1 is SGHRS and CDR2 YFSETQ. CDR3 in amino acids: CASSTDRGLGSPLHF. DNA for the CDR3: TGCGCCAGCAGCACGGACAGGGGGCTAGGTTCACCCCTCCACTTT.

This rearrangement joins TRBV12-5 to TRBJ1-5; D call uncertain. The ends were cut back, 1 base at V and 2 bases at J, with 9 bases in the middle. This CDR3 has 15 amino acids. Germline loops: CDR1 LGHNT, CDR2 FRNRAP. This CDR3 reads CASGLGAPGNQPQHF. The CDR3 DNA follows: TGTGCTAGTGGTTTGGGGGCGCCGGGCAATCAGCCCCAGCATTTT.

This clone was seen more than once but under ten times. The V call is TRBV4-2, the J call TRBJ1-1; 9 bases are a match to TRBD1. The J segment lost 5 bases and the V segment lost 1 base, leaving 8 bases of the junction unmatched. CDR3 length: 16 amino acids. CDR1 and CDR2 from the germline V gene are LGHNA and YNFKEQ. The CDR3 coding sequence is TGTGCCAGCAGCCAAGCCCCCCTGACAGGGGGGACTGAAGCTTTCTTT. This gives the protein CASSQAPLTGGTEAFF.

This chain uses TRBV19 with TRBJ1-3; 7 bases match TRBD1. The CDR3 spans 13 residues. In germline, CDR1 is LNHDA, CDR2 SQIVND (reference sequence). The ends lost 4 bases at V and 6 bases at J; junction bases unmatched: 3. CDR3 residues: CASSTRGENTIYF. CDR3 coding DNA: TGTGCCAGTAGTACCAGGGGGGAAAACACCATATATTTT.

The J gene is TRBJ2-7, the V gene TRBV19; 8 bases fit TRBD2. The germline gives CDR1 LNHDA, CDR2 SQIVND (reference sequence). The V gene end was trimmed by 5 bases and the J gene end by 3 bases; junction bases not matched to a gene: 9. The CDR3 runs to 15 residues. In DNA form, the CDR3 reads TGTGCCAGTAGTCTGTCGGGGGGGACCTTCTACGAGCAGTACTTC. Translation: CASSLSGGTFYEQYF.

The chain links TRBV15 to TRBJ2-3, with unresolved D. CDR1 LNHNV and CDR2 YYDKDF come from the germline V gene (reference sequence). The CDR3 runs to 14 residues. V lost 0 bases and J 1 base, leaving 5 bases between the germline ends. This CDR3 is CATSRDRGTDTQYF. In DNA form, the CDR3 reads TGTGCCACCAGCAGAGATCGAGGCACAGATACGCAGTATTTT. The whole variable domain, filled in from reference TRBV15 and TRBJ2-3, reads DAMVIQNPRYQVTQFGKPVTLSCSQTLNHNVMYWYQQKSSQAPKLLFHYYDKDFNNEADTPDNFQSRRPNTSFCFLDIRSPGLGDTAMYLCATSRDRGTDTQYFGPGTRLTVL.

V is TRBV5-1 and J is TRBJ1-2; D may be TRBD1 (5 bases). Germline values: CDR1 SGHRS, CDR2 YFSETQ. This CDR3 comprises 14 residues. The ends were cut back, 0 bases at V and 3 bases at J, with 9 bases in the middle. The CDR3 DNA reads as TGCGCCAGCAGCTTGGACGGCAGGGACTATGGCTACACCTTC. Residues: CASSLDGRDYGYTF.

This clone has only one observation. This chain uses TRBV7-9 with TRBJ2-5, with a tentative D call TRBD2 (5 bases). The CDR3 is 13 amino acids. CDR1 is SEHNR and CDR2 is FQNEAQ in the germline V gene (reference sequence). With 7 bases removed from V and 3 bases from J, the gap between germline ends came to 12 bases. As DNA, the CDR3 is TGTGCCAGCACCCCGGACTTGAAAGAGACCCAGTACTTC. Its translation is CASTPDLKETQYF.

The V and J genes are TRBV4-2 and TRBJ2-7; no firm D call. The length of the CDR3 is 13 residues. The V end lost 1 base, the J end lost 6 bases, and 10 bases lay between the germline ends. CDR1 and CDR2 (germline): LGHNA, YNFKEQ. The CDR3: CASSQGLRSEQYF. DNA for the CDR3: TGTGCCAGCAGCCAAGGACTCCGGAGCGAGCAGTACTTC.

V usage is TRBV19 and J usage is TRBJ2-7; D possibly corresponds to TRBD2 (5 bases). Germline values: CDR1 LNHDA, CDR2 SQIVND (reference sequence). The CDR3 has 14 residues. Trimming pared 3 bases from V and 5 bases from J, leaving 14 bases between. CDR3 coding DNA: TGTGCCAGTAGTATTCGGGTCGGGGTTGACGAGCAGTACTTC. Translated, it gives CASSIRVGVDEQYF.

V is TRBV12-5 and J is TRBJ1-2; 9 nucleotides agree with TRBD1. J lost 8 bases, V lost 4 bases, and 5 bases had no gene match. The CDR3 extends over 13 amino acids. Germline V CDR1 and CDR2: LGHNT, FRNRAP. DNA of the CDR3: TGTGCTAGTGGTTCACGGACAGGGGAAGGCTACACCTTC. It yields the protein CASGSRTGEGYTF.

The chain combines TRBV6-5 with TRBJ1-2; 10 bases are a match to TRBD1. This CDR3 contains 14 residues. From germline, CDR1 is MNHEY and CDR2 SVGAGI. Trimming removed 6 bases from V and 5 bases from J; junction bases left unmatched: 6. The CDR3 coding sequence is TGTGCCAGCAGAAGAGACAGGGGGCTGTATGGCTACACCTTC. Translated: CASRRDRGLYGYTF.

The chain couples TRBV6-4 to TRBJ2-1; 8 bases align to TRBD2. This CDR3 has 15 residues. CDR1 and CDR2 (germline): MRHNA, SNTAGT. V lost 2 bases to trimming and J lost 4 bases; unmatched junction nucleotides: 4. The CDR3 loop is CASSDIAGPYNEQFF. CDR3 nucleotide sequence: TGTGCCAGCAGTGACATAGCGGGGCCTTACAATGAGCAGTTCTTC.